The clone carrying this T cell receptor beta chain came up once. The antigen is unknown. In TCRdb, the 5' RACE reads were re-called with MiXCR into one record per CDR3 protein. Among fewer than 350,000 distinct CDR3 sequences listed, approximately 15% were seen once. The data belong to a study of T-cell memory formation after mild COVID-19. General study results and limits: Mainly in CM and EM were contracting CD4+ clones; CD8+ were in EMRA.

This CDR3 has 13 amino acids. With 4 bases removed from V and 7 bases from J, the gap between germline ends came to 13 bases. Germline V lookup: CDR1 SGHTA, CDR2 FQGNSA. The rearrangement uses TRBV7-2 and TRBJ2-5; either TRBD1 or TRBD2 may supply D (5 bases each). The material sequenced was PBMCs or a T cell subset sorted from them (not recorded which). This clonotype was obtained from a young man who had mild COVID-19 (a few samples of this study predate the infection). Cell type and time point are not known. This CDR3 reads CASSSDQRGTQYF. The CDR3 nucleotides are TGTGCCAGCAGCTCGGACCAGAGGGGGACCCAGTACTTC.